The clone carrying this T cell receptor (beta chain) was picked up a small number of times. Its target is unknown. Blood was collected once per donor into heparin, averaging around 120 mL. Cells sorted by CD45RO/CCR7/CD25/CD127/CD95/CD27 comprised CD4+ naive, central memory, regulatory and stem cell-like memory cells. This record comes from a study of beta chain features in type 1 diabetes. Study-level results: Among patients, naive, central memory and Treg TCRB repertoires appeared more similar than among healthy donors.

V shed 7 bases and J 7 bases; nucleotides not matched to a gene: 7. Germline assignment: CDR1 SQVTM and CDR2 ANQGSEA. This CDR3 contains 13 residues. Sequenced material consisted of expressed TCRB transcripts (all of the isolated RNA was reverse transcribed). Only in-frame clones appear in the TCRdb table, and some are missing; sequencing was by immunoSEQ multiplex PCR. This table holds some 150,000 clones, about 44% found once. The sequence derives from a man aged 18 to 29 in good health. Sequenced input: Tregs from blood. V is TRBV29-1 and J is TRBJ2-5; TRBD1 matches at 12 bases. The CDR3 nucleotides are TGCAGCGGCTCCGGGACAGGGGGCATGACCCAGTACTTC. It codes for CSGSGTGGMTQYF. The full variable domain, its missing parts supplied by reference TRBV29-1 and TRBJ2-5, is SAVISQKPSRDICQRGTSLTIQCQVDSQVTMMFWYRQQPGQSLTLIATANQGSEATYESGFVIDKFPISRPNLTFSTLTVSNMSPEDSSIYLCSGSGTGGMTQYFGPGTRLLVL.